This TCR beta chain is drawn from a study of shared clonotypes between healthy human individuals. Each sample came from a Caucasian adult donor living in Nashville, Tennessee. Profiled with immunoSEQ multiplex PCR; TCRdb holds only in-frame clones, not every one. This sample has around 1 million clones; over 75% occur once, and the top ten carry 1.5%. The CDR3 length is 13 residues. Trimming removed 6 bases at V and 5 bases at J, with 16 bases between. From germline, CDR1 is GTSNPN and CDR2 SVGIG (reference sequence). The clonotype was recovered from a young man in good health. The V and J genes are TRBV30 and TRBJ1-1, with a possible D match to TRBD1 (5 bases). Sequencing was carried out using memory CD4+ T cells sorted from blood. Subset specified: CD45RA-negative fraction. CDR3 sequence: CACSLFGGTEAFF. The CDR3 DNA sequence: TGTGCCTGTTCTTTATTCGGGGGGACTGAAGCTTTCTTT.